The next 5 T cell receptor beta chains were all read from a single sample in a study of shared clonotypes between healthy human individuals. The method was immunoSEQ multiplex PCR; TCRdb's version includes in-frame clones alone and lacks a portion of them. The repertoire has approximately 1,500,000 clones, roughly 96% of them found once; the top ten carry 1.2%. What was sequenced was naive CD4+ T cells sorted from blood. Regarding subset: CD45RA+ positively selected. These receptor sequences come from a man between 25 and 39 years old in good health.

This chain uses TRBV28 with TRBJ2-2; 12 nucleotides agree with TRBD2. Per germline, CDR1 MDHEN and CDR2 SYDVKM. Losses at the gene ends were 6 bases for V and 2 bases for J; bases not matched to a gene: 13. The CDR3 is 19 amino acids. CDR3 coding DNA: TGTGCCAGCAGGTACAGGGGAGGGACTAGCGGGCTCAACACCGGGGAGCTGTTTTTT. Translated, it gives CASRYRGGTSGLNTGELFF.

This sequence joins TRBV6-5 and TRBJ2-5; the D is unclear. Gene TRBJ2-7 matches the end of the DNA better, so the J call may be wrong. Germline assignment: CDR1 MNHEY and CDR2 SVGAGI. The CDR3 length is 14 residues. The CDR3 protein is CASSLLGRTYEQYF. For the CDR3, the DNA is TGTGCCAGCAGTTTACTCGGAAGAACTTACGAGCAGTACTTC.

This chain uses TRBV2 with TRBJ1-3, with D possibly being TRBD1 (5 bases). Germline loops: CDR1 SNHLY, CDR2 FYNNEI. The CDR3 length is 15 residues. Trimming stripped 1 base from V and 4 bases from J, with 11 bases between. The CDR3 bases are TGTGCCAGCAGTGAAGAGAGGGGTCTCGGAAACACCATATATTTT. It translates to CASSEERGLGNTIYF.

The J gene is TRBJ1-1, the V gene TRBV5-8, with 7 bases identical to TRBD1. This CDR3 spans 14 amino acids. Trimming at V came to 3 bases and at J to 1 base, leaving 3 bases not matched to a gene. Germline CDR1 SGHTS, CDR2 YDEGEE. The CDR3 nucleotides are TGTGCCAGCAGCTCGGGACAGAGGAACACTGAAGCTTTCTTT. Its translation: CASSSGQRNTEAFF.

The rearrangement joins TRBV19 to TRBJ2-3, with 10 bases identical to TRBD2. V trimming: 6 bases; J trimming: 5 bases; junction bases outside the gene matches: 8. Germline CDR1 and CDR2: LNHDA and SQIVND (reference sequence). The CDR3 consists of 15 residues. The CDR3 region is CASRKREGLLDTQYF. In DNA, the CDR3 is TGTGCCAGTAGAAAGCGGGAGGGCCTACTAGATACGCAGTATTTT. Variable domain in full (rest from reference TRBV19 and TRBJ2-3): DGGITQSPKYLFRKEGQNVTLSCEQNLNHDAMYWYRQDPGQGLRLIYYSQIVNDFQKGDIAEGYSVSREKKESFPLTVTSAQKNPTAFYLCASRKREGLLDTQYFGPGTRLTVL.